What follows are 7 T cell receptor beta chains derived from one specimen sequenced in a study of cytotoxic CD8 clonotypes in ibrutinib-treated CLL (dated by TCRdb to about 2021). Receptors were amplified or captured by the immunoSEQ multiplex PCR assay. TCRdb carries this immuneACCESS record with in-frame sequences only. Its versions omit some clonotypes, under half of them owing to an unresolved V gene in the studies checked, with the rest unexplained. This sample is represented by 300,000 to 350,000 clones; around four fifths of them were singletons. In total, the top ten clones hold 6.5% to 8.5% of the sample. The material was PBMCs, obtained before ibrutinib treatment. The receptors were gathered from a human donor with chronic lymphocytic leukemia.

Only a few counts were recorded for this clone. The V call is TRBV29-1, the J call TRBJ1-1; 9 nucleotides align to TRBD1. The CDR3 is made up of 12 amino acids. V was pared by 6 bases and J by 4 bases, with 3 bases of the junction left unmatched. CDR1 and CDR2 from the germline V gene are SQVTM and ANQGSEA. Here the CDR3 DNA reads TGCAGCGTACAACAGGGGGCCACTGAAGCTTTCTTT. It specifies CSVQQGATEAFF.

The chain is built from TRBV7-2 and TRBJ2-2; 8 bases are a match to TRBD2. CDR1 is SGHTA and CDR2 is FQGNSA in the germline V gene. The V and J ends lost 2 bases and 5 bases, in that order; junction bases with no gene match: 10. This CDR3 has 17 residues. CDR3 region: CASSLTRAGDWTGELFF. CDR3 in DNA: TGTGCCAGCAGCTTAACCCGAGCGGGAGATTGGACCGGGGAGCTGTTTTTT.

This chain joins TRBV7-9 and TRBJ1-1; 10 bases map to TRBD1. Germline-derived CDR1 and CDR2 are SEHNR and FQNEAQ (reference sequence). J gave up 1 base and V 6 bases, and 2 bases lay outside the gene matches. The CDR3 sequence is 14 residues long. The CDR3 loop is CASSRQGANTEAFF. For the CDR3, the DNA is TGTGCCAGCAGTAGACAGGGGGCGAACACTGAAGCTTTCTTT.

The chain recombines TRBV10-3 with TRBJ2-2, with 13 bases that match TRBD2. The CDR3 is made up of 19 amino acids. V lost 6 bases, J lost 6 bases, and 16 bases stayed unmatched. In germline, CDR1 is ENHRY, CDR2 SYGVKD. The DNA of the CDR3 is TGTGCCATCAGGCTTCCGGGACTAGCGGGATCAAGGGCTCCCGGGGAGCTGTTTTTT. This encodes CAIRLPGLAGSRAPGELFF.

This clone was counted a few times. The chain recombines TRBV18 with TRBJ2-6, with a tentative D call TRBD2 (5 bases). V lost 5 bases, J lost 2 bases, and 10 bases lay in between. CDR1 is KGHSH, CDR2 LQKENI, per germline. CDR3 size: 15 residues. CDR3 sequence: CASSIREPGANVLTF. For the CDR3, the DNA is TGTGCCAGCTCAATCCGGGAACCTGGGGCCAACGTCCTGACTTTC.

The chain joins TRBV6-5 to TRBJ1-5; a weak D match, TRBD1 (5 bases). Germline V gives CDR1 MNHEY, CDR2 SVGAGI. This CDR3 comprises 14 residues. V shed 5 bases and J shed 6 bases, with 14 bases lying between them. CDR3 sequence reads: CASSLPGDGQPQHF. Here the CDR3 DNA reads TGTGCCAGCAGTCTCCCGGGGGACGGTCAGCCCCAGCATTTT.

V gene TRBV2 combines with J gene TRBJ2-5; either TRBD1 or TRBD2 may supply D (5 bases each). Germline loops: CDR1 SNHLY, CDR2 FYNNEI. Trimming stripped 7 bases from V and 5 bases from J, with 17 bases between. The CDR3 contains 14 residues. CDR3 residues: CASTTRGREETQYF. The CDR3, as DNA: TGTGCCAGCACCACACGGGGCCGAGAGGAGACCCAGTACTTC.